This record covers a single T cell receptor (beta chain). This table comes from immunoSEQ multiplex PCR, and its TCRdb copy is limited to in-frame clones, with some not included. The sample consists of tens of thousands of clones, over 75% of them appearing once. The entry originates in a study of blood T cell repertoires in COVID-19. The V end was cut by 3 bases, the J end by 2 bases, with 14 bases between. CDR1 is SGHRS and CDR2 is YFSETQ in the germline V gene. The CDR3 has 16 amino acids. The sequenced sample consisted of peripheral blood. This clonotype was sampled from a man aged 50 to 60 with active COVID-19. The gene calls are TRBV5-1 and TRBJ2-2, with TRBD1 as a possible D gene (5 bases). As DNA, the CDR3 is TGCGCCAGCAGCTCCATCACGACAGTCAACACCGGGGAGCTGTTTTTT. It encodes CASSSITTVNTGELFF.